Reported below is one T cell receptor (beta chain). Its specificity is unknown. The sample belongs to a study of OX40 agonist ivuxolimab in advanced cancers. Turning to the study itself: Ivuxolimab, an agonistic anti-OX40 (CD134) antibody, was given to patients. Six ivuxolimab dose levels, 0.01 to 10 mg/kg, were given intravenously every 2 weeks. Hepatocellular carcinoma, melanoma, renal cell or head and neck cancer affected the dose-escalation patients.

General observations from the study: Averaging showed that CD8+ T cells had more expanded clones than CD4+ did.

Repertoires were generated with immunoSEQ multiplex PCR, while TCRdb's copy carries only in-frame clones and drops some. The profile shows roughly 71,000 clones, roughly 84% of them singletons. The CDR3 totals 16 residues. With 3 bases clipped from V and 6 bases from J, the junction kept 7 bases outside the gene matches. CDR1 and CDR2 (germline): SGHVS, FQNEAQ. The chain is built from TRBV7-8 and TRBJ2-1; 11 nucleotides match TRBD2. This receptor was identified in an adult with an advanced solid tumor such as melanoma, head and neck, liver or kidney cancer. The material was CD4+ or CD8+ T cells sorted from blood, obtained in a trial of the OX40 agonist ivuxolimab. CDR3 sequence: CASSFPGTSGFNEQFF. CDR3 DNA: TGTGCCAGCAGCTTCCCCGGGACTAGCGGATTCAATGAGCAGTTCTTC.